Listed below are T cell receptor beta chains from one sample, sequenced in a study of T cells after posttransplantation cyclophosphamide. Some clones are missing from TCRdb's copy, which holds only in-frame ones; the method was immunoSEQ multiplex PCR. This sample yields about 50,000 clones, of which roughly 94% are seen a single time; 2.5% to 3.5% belongs to the top ten. The sequenced sample consisted of PBMCs. Every receptor here comes from a woman aged 25 to 45 in good health and a related stem cell transplant donor. The CDR3 runs from the conserved cysteine through the conserved F or W. The D gene is left open where the match is weak. Size values are once, few and many counts, or a class for expanded clones, and some rows have none.

cdr3_aa	cdr3_nt	clone_size	d_call	v_call	j_call
CASSLLSTGSHSGELFF	TGTGCCAGCAGCTTACTTTCGACAGGGTCTCATTCCGGGGAGCTGTTTTTT	once	TRBD1	TRBV7-3	TRBJ2-2
CASSLGGDAGYTF	TGTGCCAGCAGCTTGGGGGGGGACGCTGGCTACACCTTC	NA	NA	TRBV5-5	TRBJ1-2
CASSESSGANVLTF	TGTGCCAGCAGTGAGAGCTCTGGGGCCAACGTCCTGACTTTC	NA	NA	TRBV6-4	TRBJ2-6
CASSLGQGTDTQYF	TGTGCCAGCAGCCTCGGACAGGGCACAGATACGCAGTATTTT	NA	TRBD1	TRBV7-7	TRBJ2-3
CASSLRGTSITYEQYF	TGTGCCAGCAGCTTAAGGGGGACTAGCATTACCTACGAGCAGTACTTC	NA	TRBD2	TRBV7-4	TRBJ2-7
CASSSPERGAPQETQYF	TGTGCCAGCAGCTCACCCGAGCGGGGGGCCCCCCAAGAGACCCAGTACTTC	NA	TRBD2	TRBV7-2	TRBJ2-5
CASSFNAQSYEQYF	TGTGCCAGCAGCTTTAATGCACAGTCCTACGAGCAGTACTTC	NA	NA	TRBV11-3	TRBJ2-7
CASSVTSGVKTQYF	TGTGCCAGCAGTGTTACTAGCGGGGTAAAGACCCAGTACTTC	NA	TRBD2	TRBV27	TRBJ2-5
CASKTGTGPYEQYF	TGTGCCAGCAAGACCGGGACAGGACCCTACGAGCAGTACTTC	NA	TRBD1	TRBV6-5	TRBJ2-7
CASISRGLTEAFF	TGTGCCAGTATTTCTAGGGGGCTCACTGAAGCTTTCTTT	NA	TRBD1	TRBV19	TRBJ1-1
CAIIGTGNTEAFF	TGTGCCATCATAGGGACAGGTAACACTGAAGCTTTCTTT	NA	TRBD1	TRBV28	TRBJ1-1
CASRDKGQVSNQPQHF	TGTGCCAGCAGGGATAAGGGACAGGTTAGCAATCAGCCCCAGCATTTT	once	TRBD1	TRBV6-6	TRBJ1-5
CASSRSHGGGGRQPQHF	TGTGCCAGTAGTAGGTCCCACGGCGGCGGCGGAAGACAGCCCCAGCATTTT	once	NA	TRBV19	TRBJ1-5
CASSSQSGGAYNEQFF	TGTGCCAGCAGCTCCCAAAGCGGGGGGGCCTACAATGAGCAGTTCTTC	NA	TRBD2	TRBV9	TRBJ2-1
CASSVVPQGTYEQYF	TGTGCCAGCAGCGTAGTACCACAGGGGACCTACGAGCAGTACTTC	few	TRBD1	TRBV9	TRBJ2-7
CAVPGDSAGELFF	TGTGCCGTTCCGGGGGACTCGGCCGGGGAGCTGTTTTTT	NA	NA	TRBV10-3	TRBJ2-2
CASSFSGGATGELFF	TGTGCCAGCAGCTTCAGCGGGGGGGCCACCGGGGAGCTGTTTTTT	NA	TRBD2	TRBV7-2	TRBJ2-2
CASSPARGGSYEQYF	TGTGCCAGCTCACCAGCGCGTGGGGGGTCCTACGAGCAGTACTTC	few	NA	TRBV18	TRBJ2-7
CASSRQGQETQYF	TGTGCCAGCAGCCGACAGGGACAGGAGACCCAGTACTTC	NA	TRBD1	TRBV7-2	TRBJ2-5
CASSTPIRTGPSYEQYF	TGTGCCAGCAGCACCCCTATTCGGACAGGGCCGTCCTACGAGCAGTACTTC	NA	TRBD1	TRBV5-6	TRBJ2-7
CASRTTVEGVYGYTF	TGTGCCAGCAGGACGACAGTGGAGGGTGTCTATGGCTACACCTTC	NA	NA	TRBV28	TRBJ1-2
CASSWGPGNTEAFF	TGTGCCAGCAGCTGGGGGCCGGGGAACACTGAAGCTTTCTTT	NA	NA	TRBV5-6	TRBJ1-1
CASSLARRSSNQPQHF	TGTGCCAGCAGTTTGGCTCGGCGGAGTAGCAATCAGCCCCAGCATTTT	NA	NA	TRBV28	TRBJ1-5
CASSQERVLAQSVYNEQFF	TGTGCCAGCAGCCAGGAAAGGGTTCTAGCCCAATCCGTTTACAATGAGCAGTTCTTC	NA	NA	TRBV4-2	TRBJ2-1
CAIKRLAGLNEQFF	TGTGCCATCAAAAGACTAGCGGGCCTCAATGAGCAGTTCTTC	NA	TRBD2	TRBV10-3	TRBJ2-1
CASTNRDPSPLHF	TGTGCCAGCACCAACAGGGACCCCTCACCCCTCCACTTT	NA	NA	TRBV7-9	TRBJ1-6
CSVEVGRGYGYTF	TGCAGCGTTGAAGTTGGCAGGGGATATGGCTACACCTTC	NA	NA	TRBV29-1	TRBJ1-2
CASSPEGNYGYTF	TGTGCCAGCTCACCGGAGGGGAACTATGGCTACACCTTC	NA	NA	TRBV18	TRBJ1-2
CASSKYRDLSDTQYF	TGCGCCAGCAGCAAGTACAGGGATCTGTCAGATACGCAGTATTTT	once	NA	TRBV4-3	TRBJ2-3
CASSPGGGRDEQYF	TGTGCCAGCAGCCCCGGGGGGGGCCGGGACGAGCAGTACTTC	NA	TRBD2	TRBV7-3	TRBJ2-7
CASRDRRNQPQHF	TGTGCCAGCAGAGACAGGCGCAATCAGCCCCAGCATTTT	NA	NA	TRBV28	TRBJ1-5
CASLLQASTDKQYF	TGTGCCAGCCTTCTTCAGGCAAGCACAGATAAGCAGTATTTT	NA	NA	TRBV28	TRBJ2-3
CASSEPAGESSPLHF	TGTGCCAGCAGTGAACCGGCAGGGGAGAGTTCACCCCTCCACTTT	NA	NA	TRBV25-1	TRBJ1-6
CASSEAFRQGLNTEAFF	TGTGCCAGCAGTGAAGCTTTCAGACAGGGCCTGAACACTGAAGCTTTCTTT	NA	TRBD1	TRBV6-1	TRBJ1-1
CASSGQGDQPQHF	TGTGCCAGTAGCGGACAGGGAGATCAGCCCCAGCATTTT	NA	TRBD1	TRBV19	TRBJ1-5
CASGRQGWRNGYTF	TGTGCTAGTGGCAGACAGGGGTGGAGGAATGGCTACACCTTC	NA	TRBD1	TRBV12-5	TRBJ1-2
CSVVPGRGGTDTQYF	TGCAGCGTTGTGCCCGGGCGGGGGGGCACAGATACGCAGTATTTT	NA	TRBD2	TRBV29-1	TRBJ2-3
CASSVASQGSTDTQYF	TGTGCCAGCAGCGTAGCAAGTCAGGGGTCCACAGATACGCAGTATTTT	NA	NA	TRBV9	TRBJ2-3
CASSPLAGGIQETQYF	TGTGCCAGCAGCCCTCTGGCGGGGGGAATCCAAGAGACCCAGTACTTC	NA	TRBD2	TRBV6-6	TRBJ2-5
CASSRDISGANVLTF	TGCGCCAGCAGCCGGGACATTTCTGGGGCCAACGTCCTGACTTTC	NA	NA	TRBV5-1	TRBJ2-6
CASIGLNTEAFF	TGTGCCAGCATCGGGTTGAACACTGAAGCTTTCTTT	NA	NA	TRBV28	TRBJ1-1
CASIPSRDRSYEQYF	TGTGCCAGCATCCCCTCCCGAGATCGCTCCTACGAGCAGTACTTC	NA	NA	TRBV7-2	TRBJ2-7
CASSDRTGFNEQFF	TGTGCCAGTAGTGATAGGACAGGGTTCAATGAGCAGTTCTTC	NA	TRBD1	TRBV19	TRBJ2-1
CASSNRVTGELFF	TGTGCCAGCAGCAACAGGGTGACCGGGGAGCTGTTTTTT	NA	NA	TRBV7-9	TRBJ2-2
CASSYATEAFF	TGCGCCAGCTCCTACGCCACTGAAGCTTTCTTT	few	NA	TRBV4-1	TRBJ1-1
CASSQGIGLAAWETQYF	TGCGCCAGCAGCCAAGGGATAGGGCTAGCAGCGTGGGAGACCCAGTACTTC	NA	NA	TRBV4-3	TRBJ2-5
CASVWGGSNQPQHF	TGTGCCAGCGTTTGGGGCGGTAGCAATCAGCCCCAGCATTTT	NA	NA	TRBV2	TRBJ1-5
CSVEGLAGGSSYEQYF	TGCAGCGTTGAGGGACTAGCGGGGGGGAGCTCCTACGAGCAGTACTTC	once	TRBD2	TRBV29-1	TRBJ2-7
CASSARTGKYSNQPQHF	TGTGCCAGCAGTGCCCGGACAGGGAAGTATAGCAATCAGCCCCAGCATTTT	NA	TRBD1	TRBV2	TRBJ1-5
CAIRGDTANTGELFF	TGTGCCATCAGGGGGGACACCGCGAACACCGGGGAGCTGTTTTTT	NA	NA	TRBV10-3	TRBJ2-2
CASSLDRSSYNEQFF	TGTGCCAGCAGCTTAGACCGGAGCTCCTACAATGAGCAGTTCTTC	NA	NA	TRBV7-3	TRBJ2-1
CASSPGVGSGAGNTIYF	TGTGCCAGCAGCCCGGGGGTAGGGTCGGGAGCTGGAAACACCATATATTTT	NA	NA	TRBV9	TRBJ1-3
CASSRQLDSTDTQYF	TGTGCCAGCTCACGCCAGCTAGATAGCACAGATACGCAGTATTTT	NA	NA	TRBV18	TRBJ2-3
CASNERNRDRLHGYTF	TGTGCCAGCAACGAAAGAAACCGGGACAGGCTTCATGGCTACACCTTC	NA	TRBD1	TRBV13	TRBJ1-2